The clone carrying this TCR beta chain appeared a few times. Its antigen is currently unknown. The data were taken from a study of cytomegalovirus exposure and HLA in healthy donors. The overall study: T cells numbering around 170 million yielded 90 million to 140 million unique TCR beta sequences in an earlier analysis. Overall study findings and caveats: There were some V segments, including TRBV6-2 and TRBV6-3, excluded as indistinguishable. Researchers catalogued about 150 TCR beta chains as cytomegalovirus-associated. Follow-up analysis later connected one missense variant in DCLRE1C with trimming of TCR beta V- and J-genes.

V lost 4 bases to trimming and J lost 3 bases; unmatched junction nucleotides: 6. This CDR3 is built from 17 residues. Germline V lookup: CDR1 MGHRA, CDR2 YSYEKL. PCR used 60 Vbeta primers and 13 Jbeta primers. TCRdb's table, derived via immunoSEQ multiplex PCR, lists solely in-frame clones and lacks some. The sample shows about 120,000 clones, 75% to 85% of them seen only once. The TCR sequence derives from a female donor in good health and CMV-seropositive. Specimen: PBMCs. The J gene is TRBJ2-1, the V gene TRBV4-1; 13 bases map to TRBD2. For the CDR3, the DNA is TGCGCCAGCAGCCCGCGGACTAGCGGGGGCCACTACAATGAGCAGTTCTTC. The encoded protein is CASSPRTSGGHYNEQFF.